This T cell receptor (beta chain) was found in a study of T cell changes during pregnancy in multiple sclerosis (dated by TCRdb to the late 2010s). General notes on the study: The study examined how the T cell repertoire changed over the course of pregnancy in women with multiple sclerosis.

A note on this clone: The antigen it recognizes is unknown. No base quality information exists; no much larger clone differs at one position.

Libraries were prepared through the immunoSEQ multiplex PCR assay. TCRdb took over this immuneACCESS table, retaining in-frame rearrangements with V and J assigned. Such tables are incomplete; in checked studies, under half of the missing clones stem from an unresolved V gene, and the remainder is unexplained. The sample has about 100,000 clones on record, roughly 92% of them singletons. Around 2.7% of the sample is held by the ten biggest clonotypes. CDR1 and CDR2, per the germline V gene, are SGHRS and YFSETQ. From V the trimming removes 0 bases and from J it removes 7 bases, while the gene matches leave 10 bases of the junction unaccounted for. From cysteine to phenylalanine, the CDR3 is 16 amino acids long. Just CDR3 DNA is preserved here, 48 bases in frame from base 1.

The sequence derives from a female donor with multiple sclerosis, enrolled in a pregnancy study. The chain uses TRBV5-1 and TRBJ2-1; 7 central nucleotides agree with TRBD2. The specimen comprised peripheral blood, sampled in the first trimester of pregnancy. The CDR3 loop reads CASSLVGGSMWNEQFF. Read as DNA, the sequence is TGCGCCAGCAGCTTGGTCGGCGGGAGCATGTGGAATGAGCAGTTCTTC.